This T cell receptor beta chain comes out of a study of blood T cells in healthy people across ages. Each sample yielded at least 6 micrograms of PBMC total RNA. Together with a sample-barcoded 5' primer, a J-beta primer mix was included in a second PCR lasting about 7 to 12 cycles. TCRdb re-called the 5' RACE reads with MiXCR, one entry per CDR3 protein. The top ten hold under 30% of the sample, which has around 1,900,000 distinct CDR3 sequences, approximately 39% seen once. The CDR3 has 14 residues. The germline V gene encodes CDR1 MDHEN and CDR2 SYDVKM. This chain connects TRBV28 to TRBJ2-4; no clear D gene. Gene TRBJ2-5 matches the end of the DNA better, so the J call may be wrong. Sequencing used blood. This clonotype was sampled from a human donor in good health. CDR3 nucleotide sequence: TGTGCCAGCAGGCCCCCCTTTTCCGCAGAGACCCAGTACTTC. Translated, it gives CASRPPFSAETQYF.